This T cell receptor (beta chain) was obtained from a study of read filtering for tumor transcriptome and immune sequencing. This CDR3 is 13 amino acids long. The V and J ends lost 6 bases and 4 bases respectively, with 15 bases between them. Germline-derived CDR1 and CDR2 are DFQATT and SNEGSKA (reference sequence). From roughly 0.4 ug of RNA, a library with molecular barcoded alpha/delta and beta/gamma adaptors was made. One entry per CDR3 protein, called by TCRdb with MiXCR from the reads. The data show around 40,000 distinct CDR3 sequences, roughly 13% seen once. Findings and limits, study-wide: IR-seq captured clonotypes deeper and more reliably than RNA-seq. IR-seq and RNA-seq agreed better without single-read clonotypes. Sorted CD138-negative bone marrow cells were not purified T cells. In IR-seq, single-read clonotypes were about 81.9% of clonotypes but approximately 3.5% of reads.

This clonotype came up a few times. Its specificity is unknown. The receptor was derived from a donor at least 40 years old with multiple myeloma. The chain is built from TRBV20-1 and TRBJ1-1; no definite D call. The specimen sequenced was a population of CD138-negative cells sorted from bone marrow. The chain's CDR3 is CSARVPRSTEAFF. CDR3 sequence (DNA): TGCAGTGCGCGGGTCCCGAGGAGCACTGAAGCTTTCTTT.